This TCR beta chain comes out of a study of T cell responses to AZD1222 COVID-19 vaccine. This CDR3 has 12 residues. From germline, CDR1 is MNHEY and CDR2 SVGEGT. V was trimmed by 6 bases and J by 6 bases, leaving 10 bases between them. Notes on this clone: Its antigen is still unknown.

TCRdb keeps only in-frame clones here, not all; method: immunoSEQ multiplex PCR. The sample lists over 45,000 clones; 89% were seen once. The study, taken as a whole, reports: Spike-specific TCR breadth rose after two AZD1222 doses, and depth rose as well.

The sample here was peripheral blood, taken 28 days after the second AZD1222 dose. This TCR came from an adult who received the AZD1222 COVID-19 vaccine. The chain links TRBV6-2 or TRBV6-3 to TRBJ2-3; no reliable D call. CDR3 nucleotides: TGTGCCAGCAGCCCTACAAGTGATACGCAGTATTTT. Protein sequence: CASSPTSDTQYF.